Shown below are 9 T cell receptor beta chains from a single sample sequenced in a study of T-cell memory formation after mild COVID-19. From the 5' RACE reads, TCRdb called clonotypes with MiXCR, one entry per CDR3 protein. Of approximately 570,000 distinct CDR3 sequences listed, 15% to 20% were seen once; the top ten hold around 12%. What was sequenced was PBMCs or a T cell subset sorted from them (not recorded which). The receptors were sampled from an adult woman who had mild COVID-19 (a few samples of this study predate the infection). Cell type and time point are not known.

The gene calls are TRBV25-1 and TRBJ2-7; 10 positions match TRBD2. The CDR3 runs to 15 residues. Germline V lookup: CDR1 MGHDK, CDR2 SYGVNS. Trimming took 3 bases from V and 2 from J; bases not matched to a gene: 4. The CDR3 loop reads CASSDPGLAAYEQYF. The DNA of the CDR3 is TGTGCCAGCAGTGACCCTGGACTAGCGGCCTACGAGCAGTACTTC.

This clonotype was seen only a few times. The rearrangement uses TRBV6-5 and TRBJ2-3; 9 bases are a match to TRBD2. Germline V lookup: CDR1 MNHEY, CDR2 SVGAGI. This CDR3 contains 15 residues. V was clipped by 6 bases and J by 1 base; unmatched bases: 5. The CDR3 reads CASRNSGRGTDTQYF. For the CDR3, the DNA is TGTGCCAGCAGGAATAGCGGGAGAGGCACAGATACGCAGTATTTT.

The gene calls are TRBV2 and TRBJ1-5; no definite D call. CDR3 length: 15 amino acids. Trimming pared 2 bases from V and 0 bases from J, leaving 8 bases between. The germline CDR1 and CDR2 sequences are SNHLY and FYNNEI. CDR3 nucleotide sequence: TGTGCCAGCAGTGAACTCGGGTATAGCAATCAGCCCCAGCATTTT. Translating gives CASSELGYSNQPQHF. The full variable domain, completed using reference TRBV2 and TRBJ1-5, is EPEVTQTPSHQVTQMGQEVILRCVPISNHLYFYWYRQILGQKVEFLVSFYNNEISEKSEIFDDQFSVERPDGSNFTLKIRSTKLEDSAMYFCASSELGYSNQPQHFGDGTRLSIL.

This chain connects TRBV20-1 to TRBJ1-1; 7 nucleotides match TRBD1. Germline CDR1 is DFQATT and CDR2 is SNEGSKA (reference sequence). The CDR3 length is 14 residues. With 3 bases clipped from V and 4 bases from J, the junction kept 8 bases outside the gene matches. CDR3 bases: TGCAGTGCTAGCTACAGGGGAAAGGTCACTGAAGCTTTCTTT. Its protein product is CSASYRGKVTEAFF.

V usage is TRBV12-3 or TRBV12-4 and J usage is TRBJ2-1; 13 positions agree with TRBD2. The CDR3 totals 14 residues. Germline trimming cut 5 bases from V and 8 bases from J; bases unmatched to any gene: 3. CDR3 protein: CASSGLAGVYEQFF. As DNA, the CDR3 is TGTGCCAGCAGTGGACTAGCGGGAGTATATGAGCAGTTCTTC.

This clonotype was seen a handful of times. The chain combines TRBV9 with TRBJ2-5; 11 nucleotides match TRBD2. CDR3 size: 16 residues. The V segment lost 4 bases and the J segment 3 bases; nucleotides outside the gene matches: 8. CDR1 is SGDLS, CDR2 YYNGEE, per germline. The CDR3 is CASSPRVTSGKETQYF. The CDR3 DNA reads as TGTGCCAGCAGCCCGAGGGTGACTAGCGGGAAAGAGACCCAGTACTTC.

This clonotype turned up a few times. The rearrangement links TRBV23-1 to TRBJ2-7; 10 positions agree with TRBD1. TRBV23-1 is sorted into the ORF group, with uncertain function. The J segment lost 3 bases and the V segment lost 0 bases, leaving 5 bases of the junction unmatched. The CDR3 has 16 residues. The CDR3 loop is CASSQSTGGSYYEQYF. The CDR3 nucleotides are TGCGCCAGCAGTCAATCGACAGGGGGCTCTTACTACGAGCAGTACTTC.

The V call is TRBV4-3, the J call TRBJ1-2, with 8 bases that match TRBD1. This CDR3 spans 15 amino acids. Germline V lookup: CDR1 LGHNA, CDR2 YSLEER. Germline trimming cut 2 bases from V and 4 bases from J; bases unmatched to any gene: 6. DNA for the CDR3: TGCGCCAGCAGCCAAAAGGACAGGGAGGGCTATGGCTACACCTTC. It yields the protein CASSQKDREGYGYTF.

The V call is TRBV9, the J call TRBJ1-1; D is uncertain. The CDR3 consists of 13 residues. Germline V gene sequence: CDR1 SGDLS, CDR2 YYNGEE. The V gene lost 0 bases and the J gene lost 4 bases, with 7 bases spanning the gap. CDR3 bases: TGTGCCAGCAGCGTAGAACCGGGCACTGAAGCTTTCTTT. Residues: CASSVEPGTEAFF. The full variable domain, with the rest looked up from reference TRBV9 and TRBJ1-1, is DSGVTQTPKHLITATGQRVTLRCSPRSGDLSVYWYQQSLDQGLQFLIQYYNGEERAKGNILERFSAQQFPDLHSELNLSSLELGDSALYFCASSVEPGTEAFFGQGTRLTVV.